The sequence of this TCR beta chain was determined in a study of STAT5B mutations in CD4+ large granular lymphocyte leukemia. A note on this clone: Its matching antigen is unknown. Additional DNA sequences in this sample encode the identical CDR3.

Study-wide findings and caveats: Patient CD4-sorted repertoires looked more clonal than healthy CD4+ repertoires, even without putative leukemic clones.

Sequencing was at survey level. Authors' analysis steps: A productive frequency of 2.59 x 10-5 was the lowest detectable. TCRdb's table, derived via immunoSEQ multiplex PCR, lists solely in-frame clones and lacks some. D and trimming were read from the DNA, whereas the V and J calls and clone size are those reported in that table. The sample has some 30,000 clones, roughly 76% seen once; the top ten hold 4.4%. Healthy controls were blood donor buffy coats. Sequencing was done on a sample of CD4+ T cells from blood buffy coats. The TCR sequence derives from a human donor in good health.

The CDR3 loop is CASSPTALNTEAFF. The CDR3 DNA reads as TGTGCCAGCTCACCGACAGCTTTGAACACTGAAGCTTTCTTT. This sequence joins TRBV18 and TRBJ1-1; tentative D call: TRBD1 (5 bases). Germline lookup yields CDR1 KGHSH and CDR2 LQKENI. The CDR3 has 14 amino acids. Trimming cost V 3 bases and J 0 bases, with 8 bases left between them.